One and the same sample provided the 15 T cell receptor beta chains below, sequenced in a study of blood T cell repertoires in COVID-19 (dated by TCRdb to 2018 to 2020). Library method: the immunoSEQ multiplex PCR assay. Imported from immuneACCESS, the table was reduced by TCRdb to in-frame sequences with V and J called. These copies leave out some clones; in studies compared against another copy, an unresolved V gene accounts for under half, and the cause of the remainder is not known. The sample table contains approximately 200,000 clones; only one count was recorded for about 85% of them. The ten most abundant clones make up about 1% of the sample. The specimen sequenced was peripheral blood. All receptors derive from a man aged 25 to 40 with acute or convalescent COVID-19.

The rearrangement links TRBV24-1 to TRBJ2-1, with a possible D match to TRBD1 (6 bases). V gave up 5 bases and J gave up 5 bases, with 18 bases separating them. This CDR3 comprises 16 residues. The germline V gene has CDR1 KGHDR and CDR2 SFDVKD. DNA of the CDR3: TGTGCCACCAGTGCCTCTCTAGGCCAGGGGAACAATGAGCAGTTCTTC. It yields the protein CATSASLGQGNNEQFF.

The chain recombines TRBV19 with TRBJ2-7; perhaps TRBD2 as D (5 bases). In germline, CDR1 is LNHDA, CDR2 SQIVND (reference sequence). The CDR3 sequence is 15 residues long. Between the trimmed V and J ends, which lost 1 base and 3 bases, there was a span of 13 bases. This chain's CDR3 is CASSIAWSGIYEQYF. In DNA form, the CDR3 reads TGTGCCAGTAGTATAGCTTGGAGCGGAATCTACGAGCAGTACTTC.

This clone was found once. The rearrangement links TRBV9 to TRBJ2-1, with 7 bases identical to TRBD2. The V segment lost 3 bases and the J segment 6 bases; nucleotides outside the gene matches: 6. The CDR3 has 14 residues. Germline assignment: CDR1 SGDLS and CDR2 YYNGEE. CDR3 nucleotide sequence: TGTGCCAGCAGCGGCGACGCGGGAGCCAATGAGCAGTTCTTC. Amino acid sequence: CASSGDAGANEQFF.

This chain joins TRBV19 and TRBJ1-6; tentative D call: TRBD1 (5 bases). The V end lost 1 base, the J end lost 0 bases, and 10 bases lay between the germline ends. This CDR3 region has 17 residues. In germline, CDR1 is LNHDA, CDR2 SQIVND (reference sequence). CDR3 in DNA: TGTGCCAGTAGTATAGCTGGCAGGGTCTCCTATAATTCACCCCTCCACTTT. Amino acids: CASSIAGRVSYNSPLHF.

The CDR3 protein is CASISQFSEKLFF. CDR3 coding DNA: TGTGCCAGCATTTCCCAATTTTCTGAAAAACTGTTTTTT. This chain uses TRBV25-1 with TRBJ1-4; D call uncertain. Germline CDR1 MGHDK, CDR2 SYGVNS. The CDR3 is 13 amino acids. V was shortened by 7 bases and J by 7 bases, with 13 bases between the two germline ends.

J is TRBJ2-3 and V is TRBV27; D is possibly TRBD2 (5 bases). Trimming stripped 5 bases from V and 6 bases from J, with 15 bases between. In germline, CDR1 is MNHEY, CDR2 SMNVEV (reference sequence). CDR3 length: 14 amino acids. The CDR3 protein is CASSPGLVWDTQYF. CDR3 DNA sequence: TGTGCCAGCAGTCCAGGACTGGTATGGGATACGCAGTATTTT.

The V and J genes are TRBV15 and TRBJ1-1; 7 bases are a match to TRBD1. This CDR3 is 19 amino acids long. The V segment lost 0 bases and the J segment 1 base; nucleotides outside the gene matches: 14. The V gene's germline CDR1 is LNHNV and CDR2 YYDKDF (reference sequence). The CDR3 here is CATSRDRRRGLGPNTEAFF. The CDR3 region has the DNA TGTGCCACCAGCAGAGATCGAAGGAGGGGGCTCGGTCCGAACACTGAAGCTTTCTTT.

The CDR3 DNA sequence: TGTGCCAGCACCCCGCGGGCCGATAGCAATCAGCCCCAGCATTTT. The encoded protein is CASTPRADSNQPQHF. The chain couples TRBV27 to TRBJ1-5, with D unresolved. Germline loops: CDR1 MNHEY, CDR2 SMNVEV (reference sequence). There are 15 residues in the CDR3. The ends were cut back, 7 bases at V and 0 bases at J, with 13 bases in the middle.

V usage is TRBV29-1 and J usage is TRBJ2-7; perhaps TRBD1 as D (6 bases). Germline lookup yields CDR1 SQVTM and CDR2 ANQGSEA. This CDR3 comprises 12 residues. V was pared by 5 bases and J by 2 bases, with 10 bases between. The CDR3 loop reads CSVLSGAYEQYF. The CDR3 bases are TGCAGCGTTTTGTCAGGGGCCTACGAGCAGTACTTC.

V is TRBV9 and J is TRBJ2-7; D gene ambiguous. The V and J ends lost 0 bases and 2 bases respectively, with 9 bases between them. There are 14 residues in the CDR3. Germline CDR1 and CDR2: SGDLS and YYNGEE. The CDR3, as DNA: TGTGCCAGCAGCGTAGACCGAGAGCCCTACGAGCAGTACTTC. It yields the protein CASSVDREPYEQYF.

The chain joins TRBV3-1 (or the pseudogene TRBV3-2) to TRBJ1-2; TRBD1 matches 7 bases. The germline V gene encodes CDR1 LGHDT and CDR2 YNNKEL (reference sequence). V lost 1 base, J lost 4 bases, and 9 bases stayed unmatched. The CDR3 extends over 16 amino acids. CDR3 sequence reads: CASSQVRDSSIYGYTF. CDR3 coding DNA: TGTGCCAGCAGCCAAGTCCGGGACAGTTCAATCTATGGCTACACCTTC.

V and J are TRBV28 and TRBJ1-4, with D maybe TRBD1 (6 bases). Trimming took 7 bases from V and 8 from J, leaving 17 bases between them. The V gene's germline CDR1 is MDHEN and CDR2 SYDVKM. The CDR3 extends over 14 amino acids. The CDR3 DNA sequence: TGTGCCAGCACCAAGACAGGAGATGGGGAAAAACTGTTTTTT. This translates into CASTKTGDGEKLFF.

The chain couples TRBV6-5 to TRBJ1-6; 8 bases are shared with TRBD1. The V gene's germline CDR1 is MNHEY and CDR2 SVGAGI. The CDR3 has 14 residues. Unmatched junction bases numbered 9, after V lost 10 bases and J lost 7 bases. CDR3 nucleotide sequence: TGTGCCATCAGGGACAGGACCAGCAATTCACCCCTCCACTTT. It translates to CAIRDRTSNSPLHF.

V is TRBV11-2 and J is TRBJ2-4; 8 nucleotides agree with TRBD2. This CDR3 comprises 15 residues. CDR1 and CDR2 from the germline V gene are SGHAT and FQNNGV. The V gene end was trimmed by 5 bases and the J gene end by 6 bases; junction bases not matched to a gene: 9. CDR3 in amino acids: CASSHMSGSANIQYF. DNA of the CDR3: TGTGCCAGCAGCCACATGAGCGGGAGCGCAAACATTCAGTACTTC.

The chain is built from TRBV10-3 and TRBJ1-6; perhaps TRBD1 as D (5 bases). The germline CDR1 and CDR2 sequences are ENHRY and SYGVKD. The CDR3 covers 14 residues. V lost 10 bases and J lost 7, with 17 bases in between. The CDR3 region is CATVEWEGNSPLHF. The CDR3 DNA reads as TGTGCCACCGTGGAATGGGAGGGGAATTCACCCCTCCACTTT.